The 5 T cell receptor beta chains reported below all come from one sample, sequenced in a study of molecular identifiers for immune sequencing clone quantification. Each CDR3 protein is one row after TCRdb ran MiXCR on the PCR reads. Here the sample spans more than 450,000 distinct CDR3 sequences, about 22% being singletons. Material for sequencing was naive CD8+ T cells from blood, with Jurkat cell RNA spiked in. Sample subset: FACS-sorted CD8+CD4-CCR7+CD45RA+ naive T cells. The receptors were sampled from a human donor in good health. Some libraries in this study had Jurkat cell RNA spiked in.

This clonotype has a count of ten or more. The CDR3 reads CSARGADFYEQYF. CDR3 bases: TGCAGTGCCCGCGGAGCGGATTTCTACGAGCAGTACTTC. The chain joins TRBV20-1 to TRBJ2-7; perhaps TRBD2 as D (5 bases). Trimming pared 6 bases from V and 3 bases from J, leaving 15 bases between. The CDR3 runs to 13 residues. The germline V gene has CDR1 DFQATT and CDR2 SNEGSKA (reference sequence).

The V call is TRBV6-5, the J call TRBJ2-2, with D tentatively TRBD2 (6 bases). V lost 10 bases to trimming and J lost 4 bases, with 13 bases between them. Germline values: CDR1 MNHEY, CDR2 SVGAGI. The length of the CDR3 is 13 residues. For the CDR3, the DNA is TGTGCCACTTCGACTAGGTCCACCGGGGAGCTGTTTTTT. This encodes CATSTRSTGELFF.

Note on this clonotype: A much larger clone differs from this one at a single base, so this may be a read error. J is TRBJ1-2 and V is TRBV13; 9 nucleotides agree with TRBD1. CDR1 is PRHDT, CDR2 FYEKMQ, per germline (reference sequence). This CDR3 has 14 amino acids. The CDR3 DNA reads TGTGCCTGCAGCCAGGGACAGGGTGACTATGGCTACACCTTC. Amino acids: CACSQGQGDYGYTF.

V is TRBV19 and J is TRBJ2-7; D is ambiguous. The CDR3 has 15 amino acids. V lost 0 bases and J lost 4, with 13 bases in between. Germline V lookup: CDR1 LNHDA, CDR2 SQIVND (reference sequence). CDR3 residues: CASSIDPGRSYEQYF. The CDR3 nucleotides read TGTGCCAGTAGTATAGATCCAGGCCGCAGTTACGAGCAGTACTTC.

Details on this clonotype: At one boundary the junction diverges from the germline segment, which might be a read error. The gene calls are TRBV27 and TRBJ1-5, with D hard to call. This CDR3 comprises 12 residues. Germline CDR1 MNHEY, CDR2 SMNVEV (reference sequence). The CDR3 coding sequence is TGTGCCAGCAGCTCGTCTAATCAGCCCCGGCATTTT. Amino acid sequence: CASSSSNQPRHF.